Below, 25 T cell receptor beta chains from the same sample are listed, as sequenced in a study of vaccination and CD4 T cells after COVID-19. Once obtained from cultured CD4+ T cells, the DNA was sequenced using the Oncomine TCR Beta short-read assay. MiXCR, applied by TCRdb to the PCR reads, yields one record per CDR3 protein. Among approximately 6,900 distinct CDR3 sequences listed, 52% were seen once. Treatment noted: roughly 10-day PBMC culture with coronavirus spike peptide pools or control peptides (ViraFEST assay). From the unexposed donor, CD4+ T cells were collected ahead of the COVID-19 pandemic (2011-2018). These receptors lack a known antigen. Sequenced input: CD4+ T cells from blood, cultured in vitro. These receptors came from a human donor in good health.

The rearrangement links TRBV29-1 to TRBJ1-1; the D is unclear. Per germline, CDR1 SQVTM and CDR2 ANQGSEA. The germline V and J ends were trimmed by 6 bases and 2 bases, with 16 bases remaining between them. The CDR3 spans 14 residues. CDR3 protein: CSVLLGAGNTEAFF. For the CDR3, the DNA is TGCAGCGTCCTTCTTGGAGCGGGAAACACTGAAGCTTTCTTT.

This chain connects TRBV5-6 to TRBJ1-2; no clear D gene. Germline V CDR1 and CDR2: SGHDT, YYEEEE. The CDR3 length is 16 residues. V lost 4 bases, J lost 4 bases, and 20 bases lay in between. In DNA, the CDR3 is TGTGCCAGCAGCGGGTGGGTCTCAATCGAGGGCTATGGCTACACCTTC. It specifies CASSGWVSIEGYGYTF.

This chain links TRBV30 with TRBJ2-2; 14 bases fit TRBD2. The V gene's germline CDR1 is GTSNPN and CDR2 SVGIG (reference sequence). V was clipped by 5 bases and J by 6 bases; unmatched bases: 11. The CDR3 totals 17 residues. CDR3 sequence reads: CAWAGDRLAGGAGELFF. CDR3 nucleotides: TGTGCCTGGGCGGGGGATCGACTAGCGGGAGGGGCCGGGGAGCTGTTTTTT.

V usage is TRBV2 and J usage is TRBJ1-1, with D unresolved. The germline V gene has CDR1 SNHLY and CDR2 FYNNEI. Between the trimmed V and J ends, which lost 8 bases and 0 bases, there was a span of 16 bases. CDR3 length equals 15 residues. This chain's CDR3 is CASGVAGLMNTEAFF. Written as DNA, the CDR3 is TGTGCCAGCGGAGTCGCCGGGCTTATGAACACTGAAGCTTTCTTT. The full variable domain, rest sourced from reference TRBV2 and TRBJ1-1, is EPEVTQTPSHQVTQMGQEVILRCVPISNHLYFYWYRQILGQKVEFLVSFYNNEISEKSEIFDDQFSVERPDGSNFTLKIRSTKLEDSAMYFCASGVAGLMNTEAFFGQGTRLTVV.

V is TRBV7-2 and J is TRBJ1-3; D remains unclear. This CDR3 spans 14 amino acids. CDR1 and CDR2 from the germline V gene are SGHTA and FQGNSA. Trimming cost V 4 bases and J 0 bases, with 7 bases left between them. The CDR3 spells CASSSTNSGNTIYF. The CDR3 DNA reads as TGTGCCAGCAGCTCAACAAACTCTGGAAACACCATATATTTT.

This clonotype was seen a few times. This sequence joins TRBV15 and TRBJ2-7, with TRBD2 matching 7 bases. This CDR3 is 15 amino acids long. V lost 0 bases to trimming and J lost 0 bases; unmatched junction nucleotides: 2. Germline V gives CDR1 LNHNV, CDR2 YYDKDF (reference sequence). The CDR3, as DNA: TGTGCCACCAGCAGAGAGGGCGGGAGCTCCTACGAGCAGTACTTC. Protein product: CATSREGGSSYEQYF.

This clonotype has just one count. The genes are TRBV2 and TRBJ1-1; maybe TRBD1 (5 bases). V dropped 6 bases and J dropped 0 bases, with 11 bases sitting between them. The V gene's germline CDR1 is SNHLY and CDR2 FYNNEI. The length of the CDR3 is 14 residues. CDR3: CASSGRGMNTEAFF. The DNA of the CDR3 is TGTGCCAGCAGCGGACGGGGCATGAACACTGAAGCTTTCTTT.

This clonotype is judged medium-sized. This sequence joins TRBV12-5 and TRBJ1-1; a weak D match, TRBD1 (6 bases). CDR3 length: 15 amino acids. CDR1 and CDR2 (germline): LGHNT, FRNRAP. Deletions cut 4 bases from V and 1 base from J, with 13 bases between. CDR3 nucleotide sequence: TGTGCTAGTGGTTCCGCTCCCAGGGGGAACACTGAAGCTTTCTTT. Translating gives CASGSAPRGNTEAFF.

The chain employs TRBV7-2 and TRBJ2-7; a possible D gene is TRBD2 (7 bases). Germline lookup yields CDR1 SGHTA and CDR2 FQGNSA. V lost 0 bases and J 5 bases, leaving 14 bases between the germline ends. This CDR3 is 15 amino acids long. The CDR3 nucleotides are TGTGCCAGCAGCTTAGCGGGGGGGCCTATCCACGAGCAGTACTTC. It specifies CASSLAGGPIHEQYF.

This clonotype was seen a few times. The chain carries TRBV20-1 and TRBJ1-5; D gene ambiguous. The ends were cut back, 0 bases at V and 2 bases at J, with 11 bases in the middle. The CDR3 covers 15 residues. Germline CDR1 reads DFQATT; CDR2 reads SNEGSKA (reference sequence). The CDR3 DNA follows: TGCAGTGCTAGAGATCCTCTGGGCGGCAATCAGCCCCAGCATTTT. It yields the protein CSARDPLGGNQPQHF.

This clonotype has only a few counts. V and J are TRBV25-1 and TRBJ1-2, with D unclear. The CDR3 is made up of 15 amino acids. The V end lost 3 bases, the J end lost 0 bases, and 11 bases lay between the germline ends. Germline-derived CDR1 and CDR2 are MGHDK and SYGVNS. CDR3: CASSERSPSNYGYTF. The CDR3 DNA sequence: TGTGCCAGCAGTGAGCGGAGTCCTTCTAACTATGGCTACACCTTC.

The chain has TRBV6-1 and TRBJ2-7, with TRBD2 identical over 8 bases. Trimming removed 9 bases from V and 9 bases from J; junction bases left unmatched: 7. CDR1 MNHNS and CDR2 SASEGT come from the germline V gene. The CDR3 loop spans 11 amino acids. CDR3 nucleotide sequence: TGTGCCAGTGGGGCGGGGGGCCCGCAGTACTTC. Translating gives CASGAGGPQYF.

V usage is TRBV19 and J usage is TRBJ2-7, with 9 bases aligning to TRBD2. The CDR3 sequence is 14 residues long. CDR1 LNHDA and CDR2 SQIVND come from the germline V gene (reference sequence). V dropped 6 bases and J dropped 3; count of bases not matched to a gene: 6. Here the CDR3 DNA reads TGTGCCAGTAGCTTTAGCGGGAGTATCTACGAGCAGTACTTC. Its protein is CASSFSGSIYEQYF.

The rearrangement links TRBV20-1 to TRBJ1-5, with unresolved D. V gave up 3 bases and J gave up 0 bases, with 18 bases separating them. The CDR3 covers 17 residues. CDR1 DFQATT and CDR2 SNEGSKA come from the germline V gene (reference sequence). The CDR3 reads CSARLKADGYSNQPQHF. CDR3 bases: TGCAGTGCTAGGCTTAAGGCCGACGGATATAGCAATCAGCCCCAGCATTTT.

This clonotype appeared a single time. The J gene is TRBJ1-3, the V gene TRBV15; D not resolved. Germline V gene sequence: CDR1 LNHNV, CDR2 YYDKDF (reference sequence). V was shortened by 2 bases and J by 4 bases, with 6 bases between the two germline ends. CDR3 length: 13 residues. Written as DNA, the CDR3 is TGTGCCACCAGCAGAAGAGTGGGAAACACCATATATTTT. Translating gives CATSRRVGNTIYF.

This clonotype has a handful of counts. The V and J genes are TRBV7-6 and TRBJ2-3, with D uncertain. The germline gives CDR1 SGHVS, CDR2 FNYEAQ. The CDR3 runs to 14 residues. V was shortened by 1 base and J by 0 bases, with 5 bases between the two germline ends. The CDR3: CASSLDSSTDTQYF. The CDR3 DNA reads TGTGCCAGCAGCTTAGATTCCAGCACAGATACGCAGTATTTT.

The CDR3 sequence is CASRSRDRGQPQHF. CDR3 DNA sequence: TGTGCCAGCAGGTCCCGGGACAGGGGTCAGCCCCAGCATTTT. This chain connects TRBV11-3 to TRBJ1-5; TRBD1 aligns across 10 bases. With 6 bases clipped from V and 6 bases from J, the junction kept 5 bases outside the gene matches. This CDR3 spans 14 amino acids. CDR1 is SGHNT and CDR2 is YENEEA in the germline V gene. Full variable domain (rest looked up from reference TRBV11-3 and TRBJ1-5): EAGVVQSPRYKIIEKKQPVAFWCNPISGHNTLYWYLQNLGQGPELLIRYENEEAVDDSQLPKDRFSAERLKGVDSTLKIQPAELGDSAVYLCASRSRDRGQPQHFGDGTRLSIL.

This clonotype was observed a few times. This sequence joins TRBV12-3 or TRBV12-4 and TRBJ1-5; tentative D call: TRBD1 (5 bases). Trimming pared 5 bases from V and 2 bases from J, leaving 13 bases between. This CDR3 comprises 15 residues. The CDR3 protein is CASSPGFLGNQPQHF. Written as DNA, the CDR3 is TGTGCCAGCAGTCCAGGGTTTCTGGGCAATCAGCCCCAGCATTTT.

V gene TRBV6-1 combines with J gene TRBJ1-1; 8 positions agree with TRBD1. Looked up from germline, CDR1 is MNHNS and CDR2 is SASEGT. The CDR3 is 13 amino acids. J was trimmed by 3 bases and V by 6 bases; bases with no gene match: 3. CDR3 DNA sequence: TGTGCCAGCAGGGAGACAGGGGACACTGAAGCTTTCTTT. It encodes CASRETGDTEAFF.

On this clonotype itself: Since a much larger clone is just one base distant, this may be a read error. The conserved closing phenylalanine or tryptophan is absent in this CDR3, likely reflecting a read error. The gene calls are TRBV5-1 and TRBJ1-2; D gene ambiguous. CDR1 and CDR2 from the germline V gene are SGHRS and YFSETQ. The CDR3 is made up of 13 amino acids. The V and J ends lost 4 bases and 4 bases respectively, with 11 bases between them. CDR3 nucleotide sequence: TGCGCCAGCAGCCTAGGGATTTCCTATGGCTACACCCTC. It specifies CASSLGISYGYTL.

This CDR3 is CASRPGQINYGYTF. CDR3 in DNA: TGTGCCAGCAGACCGGGACAAATAAACTATGGCTACACCTTC. This sequence joins TRBV27 and TRBJ1-2; possible D gene TRBD1, 6 bases. Trimming stripped 6 bases from V and 2 bases from J, with 13 bases between. CDR1 is MNHEY and CDR2 is SMNVEV in the germline V gene (reference sequence). CDR3 size: 14 residues.

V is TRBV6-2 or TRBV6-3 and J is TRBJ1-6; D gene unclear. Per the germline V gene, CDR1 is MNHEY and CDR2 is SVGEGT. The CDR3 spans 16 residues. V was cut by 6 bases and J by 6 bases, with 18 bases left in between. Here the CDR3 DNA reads TGTGCCAGCAGCCGCACGATCGGACCGGGTAATTCACCCCTCCACTTT. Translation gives CASSRTIGPGNSPLHF.

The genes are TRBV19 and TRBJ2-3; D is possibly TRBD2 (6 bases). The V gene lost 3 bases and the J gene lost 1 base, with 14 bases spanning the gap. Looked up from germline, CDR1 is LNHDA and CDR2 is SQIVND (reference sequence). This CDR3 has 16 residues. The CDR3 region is CASSIAVSGGTDTQYF. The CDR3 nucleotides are TGTGCCAGTAGTATTGCAGTTAGCGGAGGCACAGATACGCAGTATTTT.

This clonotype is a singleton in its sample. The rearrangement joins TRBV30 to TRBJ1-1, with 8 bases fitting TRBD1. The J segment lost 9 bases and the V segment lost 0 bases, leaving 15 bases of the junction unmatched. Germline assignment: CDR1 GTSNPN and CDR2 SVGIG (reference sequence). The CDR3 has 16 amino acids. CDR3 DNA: TGTGCCTGGAGTGTACAGTGGTCAGGGGGCGGCTCTAAAGCTTTCTTT. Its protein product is CAWSVQWSGGGSKAFF.

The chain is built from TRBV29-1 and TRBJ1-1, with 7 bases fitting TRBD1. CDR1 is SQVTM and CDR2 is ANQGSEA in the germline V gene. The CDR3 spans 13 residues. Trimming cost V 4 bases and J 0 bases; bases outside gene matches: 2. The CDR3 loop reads CSVAGQMNTEAFF. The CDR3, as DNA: TGCAGCGTTGCGGGACAGATGAACACTGAAGCTTTCTTT.